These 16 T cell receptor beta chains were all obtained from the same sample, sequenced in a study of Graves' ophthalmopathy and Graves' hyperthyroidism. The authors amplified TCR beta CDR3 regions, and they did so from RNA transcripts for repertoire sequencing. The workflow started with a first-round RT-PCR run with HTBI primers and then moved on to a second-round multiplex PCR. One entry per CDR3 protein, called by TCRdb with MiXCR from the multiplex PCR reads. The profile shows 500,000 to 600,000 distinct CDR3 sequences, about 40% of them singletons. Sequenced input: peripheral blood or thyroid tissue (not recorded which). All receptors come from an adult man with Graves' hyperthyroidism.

CDR3 sequence reads: CREGQGPNQPQHF. The CDR3 DNA reads TGCAGGGAGGGCCAAGGACCCAACCAGCCCCAGCATTTT. The chain carries TRBV29-1 and TRBJ1-5; D uncertain. The V gene's germline CDR1 is SQVTM and CDR2 ANQGSEA. CDR3 length: 13 residues.

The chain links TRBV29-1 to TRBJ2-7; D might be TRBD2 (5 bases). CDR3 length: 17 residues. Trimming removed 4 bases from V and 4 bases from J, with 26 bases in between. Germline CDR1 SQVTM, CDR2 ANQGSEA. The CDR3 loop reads CSVGGSSNTGDSYEQYF. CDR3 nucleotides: TGCAGCGTTGGAGGCAGCTCGAACACCGGGGATTCTTACGAGCAGTACTTC.

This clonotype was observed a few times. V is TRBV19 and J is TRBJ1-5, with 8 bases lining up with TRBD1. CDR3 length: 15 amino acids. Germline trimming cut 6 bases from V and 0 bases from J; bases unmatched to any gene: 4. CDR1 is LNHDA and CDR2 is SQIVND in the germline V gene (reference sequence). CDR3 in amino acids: CASRATGVSNQPQHF. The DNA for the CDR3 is TGTGCCAGTAGGGCGACAGGGGTTAGCAATCAGCCCCAGCATTTT.

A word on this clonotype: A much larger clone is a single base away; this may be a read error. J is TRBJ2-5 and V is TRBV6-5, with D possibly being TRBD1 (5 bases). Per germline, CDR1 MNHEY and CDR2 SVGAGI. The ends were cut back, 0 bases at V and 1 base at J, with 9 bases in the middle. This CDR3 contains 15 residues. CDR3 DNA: TGTGCCAGCAGTTACTCTCGTCAGGGCCAAGAGACCCAGTACTTC. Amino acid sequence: CASSYSRQGQETQYF.

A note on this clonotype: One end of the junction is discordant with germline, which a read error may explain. CDR3 nucleotides: TGTGCCGGCAGTTTTAGGAGGGGCAATCAGCCCCAGCATTTT. It translates to CAGSFRRGNQPQHF. The rearrangement links TRBV12-3 or TRBV12-4 to TRBJ1-5; no clear D. The CDR3 has 14 amino acids.

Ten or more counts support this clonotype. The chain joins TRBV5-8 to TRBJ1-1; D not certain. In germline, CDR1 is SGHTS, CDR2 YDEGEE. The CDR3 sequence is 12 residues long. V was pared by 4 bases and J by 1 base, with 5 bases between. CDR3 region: CASSSQNTEAFF. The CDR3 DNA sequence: TGTGCCAGCAGCAGCCAGAACACTGAAGCTTTCTTT.

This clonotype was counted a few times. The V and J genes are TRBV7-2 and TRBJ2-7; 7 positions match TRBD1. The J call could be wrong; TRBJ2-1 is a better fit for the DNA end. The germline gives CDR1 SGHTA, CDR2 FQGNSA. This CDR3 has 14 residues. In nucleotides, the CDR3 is TGTGCCAGCGCCGGGACAGCGATGAACGATGAGCAGTTCTTC. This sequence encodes CASAGTAMNDEQFF.

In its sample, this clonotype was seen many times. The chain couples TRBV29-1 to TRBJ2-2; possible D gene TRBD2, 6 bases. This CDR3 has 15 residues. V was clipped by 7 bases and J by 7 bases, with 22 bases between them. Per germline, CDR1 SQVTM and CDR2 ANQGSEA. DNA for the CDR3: TGCAGCGCCGCAGTCAGTGGAGGGGCTGTCGGGGAGCTGTTTTTT. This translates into CSAAVSGGAVGELFF.

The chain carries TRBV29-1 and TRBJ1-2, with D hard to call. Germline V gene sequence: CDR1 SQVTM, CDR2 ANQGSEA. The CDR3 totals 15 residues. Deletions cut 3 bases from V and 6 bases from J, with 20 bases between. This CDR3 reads CSVDSASGRLDGYTF. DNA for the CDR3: TGCAGCGTTGACTCGGCTAGCGGGAGGCTGGATGGCTACACCTTC. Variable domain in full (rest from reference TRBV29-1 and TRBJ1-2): SAVISQKPSRDICQRGTSLTIQCQVDSQVTMMFWYRQQPGQSLTLIATANQGSEATYESGFVIDKFPISRPNLTFSTLTVSNMSPEDSSIYLCSVDSASGRLDGYTFGSGTRLTVV.

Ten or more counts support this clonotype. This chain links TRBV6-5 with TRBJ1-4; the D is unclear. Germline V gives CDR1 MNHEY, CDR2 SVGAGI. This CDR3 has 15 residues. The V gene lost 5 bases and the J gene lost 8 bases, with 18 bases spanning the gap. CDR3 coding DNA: TGTGCCAGCAGTGAACTTCGTATCAATCGGGAAAAACTGTTTTTT. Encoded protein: CASSELRINREKLFF.

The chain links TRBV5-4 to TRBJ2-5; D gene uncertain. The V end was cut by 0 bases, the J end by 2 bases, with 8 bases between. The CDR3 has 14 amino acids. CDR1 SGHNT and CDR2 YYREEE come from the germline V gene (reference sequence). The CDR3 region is CASSLEASQETQYF. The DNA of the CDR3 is TGTGCCAGCAGCTTGGAGGCAAGTCAAGAGACCCAGTACTTC.

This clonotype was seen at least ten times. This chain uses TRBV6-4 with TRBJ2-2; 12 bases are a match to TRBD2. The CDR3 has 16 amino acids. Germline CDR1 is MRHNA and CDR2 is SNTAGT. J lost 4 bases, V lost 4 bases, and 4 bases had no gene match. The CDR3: CASSVLAGGRTGELFF. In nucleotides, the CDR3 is TGTGCCAGCAGTGTGCTAGCGGGAGGGCGCACCGGGGAGCTGTTTTTT.

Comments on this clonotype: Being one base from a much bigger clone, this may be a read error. CDR3 amino acids: CSARENRGNLNTEALF. The CDR3 DNA reads as TGCAGTGCTAGAGAAAACAGGGGAAACTTGAACACTGAAGCTCTCTTT. This chain uses TRBV20-1 with TRBJ1-1; TRBD1 agrees at 7 bases. This CDR3 has 16 residues. Germline V gene sequence: CDR1 DFQATT, CDR2 SNEGSKA (reference sequence).

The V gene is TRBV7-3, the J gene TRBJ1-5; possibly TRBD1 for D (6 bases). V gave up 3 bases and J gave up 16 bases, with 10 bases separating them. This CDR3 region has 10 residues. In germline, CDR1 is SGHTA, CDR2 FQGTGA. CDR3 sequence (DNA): TGTGCCAGCAGCTTGGACAGCCGTCATTTT. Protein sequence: CASSLDSRHF.

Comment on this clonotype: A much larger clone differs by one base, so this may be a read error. CDR3 coding DNA: TGTGCCAGCAGTGAAAGGGGGACAGCCTGCGAGCAGTACTTC. Encoded protein: CASSERGTACEQYF. The chain is built from TRBV7-2 and TRBJ2-7, with 7 bases lining up with TRBD1. V was pared by 6 bases and J by 6 bases, with 11 bases of the junction left unmatched. The V gene's germline CDR1 is SGHTA and CDR2 FQGNSA. This CDR3 is built from 14 residues.

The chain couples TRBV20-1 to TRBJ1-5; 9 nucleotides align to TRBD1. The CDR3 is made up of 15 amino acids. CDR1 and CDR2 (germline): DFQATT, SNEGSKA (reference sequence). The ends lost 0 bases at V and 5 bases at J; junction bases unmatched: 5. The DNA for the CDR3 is TGCAGTGCTAGAGATCCGGGACAGGGCCATCAGCCCCAGCATTTT. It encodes CSARDPGQGHQPQHF.